The sequence of this T cell receptor beta chain was determined in a study of memory CD4+ T cells and cytomegalovirus serostatus. Study-wide context: Healthy Belgian adult donors included nine or ten CMV-positive and fewer than 25 CMV-negative people. Overall study findings and caveats: CMV serostatus prediction reached median AUC roughly 0.95, or 0.91 with US-trained model.

To note about this clone: Antigen: not known.

The CDR3 spans 13 residues. The germline CDR1 and CDR2 sequences are LNHDA and SQIVND (reference sequence). Trimming pared 3 bases from V and 5 bases from J, leaving 11 bases between. The sort gate was single viable CD3+CD4+CD8-CD45RO+ cells for memory CD4+ T cells. After thawing, CD4+ T cells were positively selected. Repertoires were generated with immunoSEQ multiplex PCR, while TCRdb's copy carries only in-frame clones and drops some. The data hold about 82,000 clones, with over 80% observed a single time. The rearrangement joins TRBV19 to TRBJ2-7, with D perhaps matching TRBD1 (7 bases). The receptor was isolated from an adult in good health and CMV-seronegative. The sequenced material came from memory CD4+ T cells from blood. The DNA of the CDR3 is TGTGCCAGTAGTATGACCAGGGGGGACGAGCAGTACTTC. Its translation: CASSMTRGDEQYF.